This T cell receptor (beta chain) was sequenced in a study of blood T cells in healthy people across ages. A note on this clonotype: No antigen is known for it.

Healthy Caucasian individuals from Russia aged about 6 to 100 were enrolled as donors. The junction had 11 bases not matched to a gene; V was cut back by 10 bases and J by 4 bases. Germline CDR1 reads SGHTA; CDR2 reads FQGNSA. The CDR3 runs to 15 residues. Overall study results and limits: It was held that diversity estimates obtained from one million T cells represented underestimates.

Together with a sample-barcoded 5' primer, a J-beta primer mix was included in a second PCR lasting about 7 to 11 cycles. TCRdb redid the calling of the 5' RACE reads with MiXCR, one entry per CDR3 protein. The table lists around 1.7 million distinct CDR3 sequences, 28% of them singletons. The TCR originated in a woman in her 30s in good health. The chain combines TRBV7-2 with TRBJ2-3; the match to TRBD2 covers 10 bases. What was sequenced was blood. CDR3 coding DNA: TGTGCCAACCGACTTAGCGGGAGGTTGGCAGATACGCAGTATTTT. It specifies CANRLSGRLADTQYF.